A selection of T cell receptor beta chains follows, all from one sample in a study of blood T cell repertoires in COVID-19. Clones were sequenced by immunoSEQ multiplex PCR, and TCRdb holds only the in-frame ones, with some missing. The profile shows fewer than 200,000 clones, around 90% of them singletons. Material for sequencing was PBMCs or T cells enriched from blood (not recorded which). The receptors originated from a woman younger than 30 who had recovered from COVID-19. The CDR3 runs from the conserved cysteine through the conserved F or W. The order of the fields is V gene, J gene, CDR3 protein.

TRBV25-1	TRBJ2-2	CASSMGQIGTGELFF
TRBV30	TRBJ2-1	CALGAGSGRAGVYNEQFF
TRBV2	TRBJ1-5	CASSFDRGNNQPQHF
TRBV30	TRBJ1-3	CAWKIGGNTIYF
TRBV30	TRBJ2-1	CAWSPSYNEQFF
TRBV29-1	TRBJ1-4	CSVAGQDNEKLFF
TRBV2	TRBJ2-1	CAGSRLAGNNEQFF
TRBV15	TRBJ1-2	CATSRDKTGGYTF
TRBV2	TRBJ1-2	CASSAEGAEVRGYTF
TRBV30	TRBJ2-7	CAWTKLPRGTSGSHEQYF
TRBV4-1	TRBJ2-1	CASSHPGGQSSNEQFF
TRBV7-2	TRBJ1-5	CASSQGQGGQPQHF
TRBV27	TRBJ2-7	CASSPSRRTYEQYF
TRBV14	TRBJ2-1	CASSQEYSTDNEQFF
TRBV6-2/TRBV6-3	TRBJ2-7	CASSRDSISSSYEQYF
TRBV10-3	TRBJ1-5	CAISELGGGGNQPQHF